The source of this T cell receptor beta chain is a study of blood T cell repertoires in COVID-19. Study-level background: Italy, Spain and the United States were the sources of the convalescent and acute COVID-19 samples.

V dropped 2 bases and J dropped 2 bases, with 9 bases sitting between them. The CDR3 sequence is 14 residues long. Germline CDR1 and CDR2: KGHSH and LQKENI. This clone showed up just once. The sample carries other DNA sequences with the same CDR3. TCRdb's copy holds only in-frame clones and misses some; the assay was immunoSEQ multiplex PCR. The sample has approximately 250,000 clones; 84% are singletons. The sequence derives from a human donor in a cohort sampled during active COVID-19. The sequencing sample was made of peripheral blood. The V and J genes are TRBV18 and TRBJ1-1, with D possibly being TRBD1 (6 bases). The CDR3 DNA follows: TGTGCCAGCTCACCAGGCAGGGGCAACACTGAAGCTTTCTTT. It encodes CASSPGRGNTEAFF.